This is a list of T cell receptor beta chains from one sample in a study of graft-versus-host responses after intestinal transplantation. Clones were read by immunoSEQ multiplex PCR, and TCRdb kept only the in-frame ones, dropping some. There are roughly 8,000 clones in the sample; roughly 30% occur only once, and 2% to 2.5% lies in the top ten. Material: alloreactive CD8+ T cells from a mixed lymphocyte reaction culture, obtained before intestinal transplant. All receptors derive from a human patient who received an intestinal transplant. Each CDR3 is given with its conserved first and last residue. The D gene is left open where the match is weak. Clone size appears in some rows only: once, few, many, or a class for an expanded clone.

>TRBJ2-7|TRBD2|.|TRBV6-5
CASSQRESSYEQYF
TGTGCCAGCAGTCAGCGGGAAAGCTCCTACGAGCAGTACTTC
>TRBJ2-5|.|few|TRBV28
CASTSQETQYF
TGTGCCAGCACCAGCCAAGAGACCCAGTACTTC
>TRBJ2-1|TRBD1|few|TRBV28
CASRNDRGRSYNEQFF
TGTGCCAGCAGGAATGACAGGGGGCGCTCCTACAATGAGCAGTTCTTC
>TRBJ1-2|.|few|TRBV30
CAWSDPANYGYTF
TGTGCCTGGAGTGATCCCGCTAACTATGGCTACACCTTC
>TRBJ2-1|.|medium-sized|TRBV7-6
CASGGPGTSYNEQFF
TGTGCCAGCGGGGGCCCCGGGACCTCCTACAATGAGCAGTTCTTC
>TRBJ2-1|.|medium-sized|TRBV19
CASSMGQGPHNEQFF
TGTGCCAGTAGTATGGGCCAGGGTCCCCACAATGAGCAGTTCTTC
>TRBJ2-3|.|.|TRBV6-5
CASSGLISWADTQYF
TGTGCCAGCTCTGGTCTAATTAGCTGGGCAGATACGCAGTATTTT
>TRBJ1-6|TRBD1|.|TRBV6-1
CASSDLATGSVKSPLHF
TGTGCCAGCAGTGATTTAGCGACAGGGTCGGTAAAGTCACCCCTCCACTTT
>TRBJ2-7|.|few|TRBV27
CASSLFGRNSYEQYF
TGTGCCAGCAGTTTATTCGGGAGAAACTCCTACGAGCAGTACTTC
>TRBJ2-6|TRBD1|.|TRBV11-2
CASSLGTGGRNVLTF
TGTGCCAGCAGCTTAGGGACAGGGGGCCGTAACGTCCTGACTTTC
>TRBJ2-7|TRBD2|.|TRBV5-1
CASSKTGTSPLTFYEQYF
TGCGCCAGCAGCAAAACCGGGACTAGCCCGCTAACATTCTACGAGCAGTACTTC
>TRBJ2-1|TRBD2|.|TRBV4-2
CASSQDLGLAVPYNEQFF
TGTGCCAGCAGCCAAGATTTGGGACTAGCGGTCCCCTACAATGAGCAGTTCTTC
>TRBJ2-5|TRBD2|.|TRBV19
CASSPFGGGRRETQYF
TGTGCCAGTAGTCCTTTCGGGGGGGGCAGGAGAGAGACCCAGTACTTC